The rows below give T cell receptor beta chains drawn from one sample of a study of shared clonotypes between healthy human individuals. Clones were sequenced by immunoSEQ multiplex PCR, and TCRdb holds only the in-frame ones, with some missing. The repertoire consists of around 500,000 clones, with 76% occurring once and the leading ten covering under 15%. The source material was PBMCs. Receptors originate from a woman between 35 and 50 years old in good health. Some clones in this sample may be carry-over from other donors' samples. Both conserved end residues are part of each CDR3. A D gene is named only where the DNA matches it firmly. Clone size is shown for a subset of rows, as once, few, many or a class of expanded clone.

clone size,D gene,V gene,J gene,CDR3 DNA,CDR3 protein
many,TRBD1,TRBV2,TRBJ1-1,TGTGCCAGCAGTGGATGGGAGGGACAGGTCGAAGCTTTCTTT,CASSGWEGQVEAFF
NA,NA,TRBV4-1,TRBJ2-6,TGCGCCAGCAGCCAAGTTTTCTCTGGGGCCAACGTCCTGACTTTC,CASSQVFSGANVLTF
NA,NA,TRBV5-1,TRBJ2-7,TGCGCCAGCAGCTTGGTATCAGCGCGGTACTCCTACGAGCAGTACTTC,CASSLVSARYSYEQYF
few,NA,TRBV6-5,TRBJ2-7,TGTGCCAGCAGTAAACAGGGCTACGAGCAGTACTTC,CASSKQGYEQYF
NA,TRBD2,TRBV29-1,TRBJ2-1,TGCAGCGTTGAAGATCAGGCGGGAGGCTACAATGAGCAGTTCTTC,CSVEDQAGGYNEQFF
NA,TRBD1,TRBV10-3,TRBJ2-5,TGTGCCATCAGTGAGGGTCCGGGACAGATCCAAGAGACCCAGTACTTC,CAISEGPGQIQETQYF
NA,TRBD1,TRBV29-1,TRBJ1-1,TGCAGCGTTGGGAAGGGGGCGAGAGACACTGAAGCTTTCTTT,CSVGKGARDTEAFF
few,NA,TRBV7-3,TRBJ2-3,TGTGCCAGCAGCTTAAACCGTGGGGAGACAGATACGCAGTATTTT,CASSLNRGETDTQYF
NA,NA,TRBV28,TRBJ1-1,TGTGCCAGCAGTGGGCCTAGGAACACTGAAGCTTTCTTT,CASSGPRNTEAFF
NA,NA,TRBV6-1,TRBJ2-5,TGTGCCAGCAGTGAACGGAGGGGAGTTGGGACCCAGTACTTC,CASSERRGVGTQYF
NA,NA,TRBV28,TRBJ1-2,TGTGCCAGCAGTTTTGATAGCCGGGACAACACCTTC,CASSFDSRDNTF
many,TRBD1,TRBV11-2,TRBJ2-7,TGTGCCAGCAGCGACTACAGGGGTAAGGGCTACGAGCAGTACTTC,CASSDYRGKGYEQYF
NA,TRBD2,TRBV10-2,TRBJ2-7,TGCGCCAGCAGTGAGTCGAGGCGGGAGCCGACCTACGAGCAGTACTTC,CASSESRREPTYEQYF
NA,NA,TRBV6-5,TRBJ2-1,TGTGCCAGCAGTTACTCAGGGGGATCGGTCGATGAGCAGTTCTTC,CASSYSGGSVDEQFF
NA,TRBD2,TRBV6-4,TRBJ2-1,TGTGCCAGCAGTGAGGGGACTAGCGGGGAGCCCTACAATGAGCAGTTCTTC,CASSEGTSGEPYNEQFF
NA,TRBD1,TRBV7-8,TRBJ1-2,TGTGCCAGCAGCTTAGGATCAACAGGGGGATTCTATGGCTACACCTTC,CASSLGSTGGFYGYTF
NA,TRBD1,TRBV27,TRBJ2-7,TGTGCCAGCAGCAGGGACAGGGGTTACGAGCAGTACTTC,CASSRDRGYEQYF
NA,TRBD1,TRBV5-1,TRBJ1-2,TGCGCCAGCAGCCCGGGACAGGGGACCTGGGGCTACACCTTC,CASSPGQGTWGYTF
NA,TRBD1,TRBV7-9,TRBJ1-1,TGTGCCAGCAGCTTAGGACAGGGAGAGGACACTGAAGCTTTCTTT,CASSLGQGEDTEAFF
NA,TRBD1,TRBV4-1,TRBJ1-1,TGCGCCAGCAGCCAGGACAGGGACCTGGCGTGGACTGAAGCTTTCTTT,CASSQDRDLAWTEAFF
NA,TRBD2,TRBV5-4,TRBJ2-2,TGTGCCAGCAGCATCAGGACTAGCGGTGGGTGGGAGCTGTTTTTT,CASSIRTSGGWELFF
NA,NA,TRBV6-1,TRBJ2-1,TGTGCCAGCAGTGAAGCTACGGGAAGCTCCTACAATGAGCAGTTCTTC,CASSEATGSSYNEQFF
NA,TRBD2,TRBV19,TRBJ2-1,TGTGCCAGTAGTACCTCCCTGACTAGCGGGAGGGCCGGTGAGCAGTTCTTC,CASSTSLTSGRAGEQFF
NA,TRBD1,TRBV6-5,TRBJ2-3,TGTGCCAGCAGCAGACAGGGTCATACGCAGTATTTT,CASSRQGHTQYF
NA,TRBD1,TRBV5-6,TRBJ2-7,TGTGCCAGCAGCTTGGTGGGATCGGCAGGGGGACACGAGCAGTACTTC,CASSLVGSAGGHEQYF
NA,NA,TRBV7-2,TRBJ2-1,TGTGCCAGCAGCTTACAGGGTTACAATGAGCAGTTCTTC,CASSLQGYNEQFF
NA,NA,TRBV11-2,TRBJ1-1,TGTGCCAGCAGCTTAGGTAGGGGCCTTGAAGCTTTCTTT,CASSLGRGLEAFF
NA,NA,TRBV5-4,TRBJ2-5,TGTGCCAGCAGCTTGAAAGGGGGTGAGGAGACCCAGTACTTC,CASSLKGGEETQYF
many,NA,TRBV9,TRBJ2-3,TGTGCCAGCAGCACCACCCGGGACGCCCGCACAGATACGCAGTATTTT,CASSTTRDARTDTQYF
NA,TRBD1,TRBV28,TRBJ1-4,TGTGCCAGCAGTCCCCCGGATGGACAGGGTTCGAAGGGTGAAAAACTGTTTTTT,CASSPPDGQGSKGEKLFF
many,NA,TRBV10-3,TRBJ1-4,TGTGCCATCAGTGAGTCCGCCCGGGGTGCTAATGAAAAACTGTTTTTT,CAISESARGANEKLFF
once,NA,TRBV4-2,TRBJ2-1,TGTGCCAGCAGCCCCCTTCGGGTCCAAAAGGGGAATGAGCAGTTCTTC,CASSPLRVQKGNEQFF
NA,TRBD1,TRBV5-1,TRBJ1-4,TGCGCCAGCAGCCCGAATACCGGGACAGGGGAGGCAAAACTGTTTTTT,CASSPNTGTGEAKLFF
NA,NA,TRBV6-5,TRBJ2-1,TGTGCCAGCAGTTACAGGGATGGCAATGAGCAGTTCTTC,CASSYRDGNEQFF
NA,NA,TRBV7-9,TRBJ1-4,TGTGCCAGCAGCTTCGGACTGTATAATGAAAAACTGTTTTTT,CASSFGLYNEKLFF
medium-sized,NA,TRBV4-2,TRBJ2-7,TGTGCCAGCAGCCACAACGTTGAGACAGCCTACGAGCAGTACTTC,CASSHNVETAYEQYF
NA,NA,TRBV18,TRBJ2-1,TGTGCCAGCTCACCACCGGTGGTAGGGGGGGATGAGCAGTTCTTC,CASSPPVVGGDEQFF